These 8 T cell receptor beta chains originate from one sample sequenced in a study of monozygotic twins with inflammatory bowel disease. TCRdb reprocessed the 5' RACE reads, with one entry per CDR3 protein and no DNA. Its clone listing holds 400,000 or so distinct CDR3 sequences. Sequenced input: blood. The receptor set was obtained from a human donor with ulcerative colitis or Crohn's disease, or a healthy co-twin of an affected twin (not recorded which).

This chain joins TRBV20-1 and TRBJ2-1; there is no DNA to check the TCRdb D call of TRBD2. CDR1 is DFQATT and CDR2 is SNEGSKA in the germline V gene (reference sequence). This CDR3 region has 17 residues. CDR3 in amino acids: CSALTGTSGRSYNEQFF.

Here the CDR3 reads CASSHGPYEQYF. The rearrangement uses TRBV27 and TRBJ2-7. Germline V gene sequence: CDR1 MNHEY, CDR2 SMNVEV (reference sequence). The CDR3 is 12 amino acids.

The CDR3 spells CASSSLSSGVGGYTF. The chain recombines TRBV27 with TRBJ1-2. The CDR3 totals 15 residues. Germline CDR1 MNHEY, CDR2 SMNVEV (reference sequence).

V gene TRBV9 combines with J gene TRBJ2-7; as DNA is missing, the TRBD2 call by TCRdb cannot be tested. Germline CDR1 SGDLS, CDR2 YYNGEE. The CDR3 sequence is 15 residues long. CDR3 residues: CASSPAGLAGYEQYF.

The J gene is TRBJ2-7, the V gene TRBV7-2. The CDR3 spans 15 residues. Germline V gene sequence: CDR1 SGHTA, CDR2 FQGNSA. This CDR3 is CASSLALFSSYEQYF.

This chain uses TRBV7-8 with TRBJ2-1; TCRdb lists TRBD2, though no DNA is available to test this call. This CDR3 is built from 16 residues. Germline CDR1 SGHVS, CDR2 FQNEAQ. Here the CDR3 reads CASSLEVSGSYNEQFF.

The chain joins TRBV20-1 to TRBJ2-5; TCRdb calls TRBD2, which cannot be checked without DNA. CDR1 is DFQATT, CDR2 SNEGSKA, per germline (reference sequence). This CDR3 is 15 amino acids long. The chain's CDR3 is CSASPTSGVTGTQYF.

The chain links TRBV25-1 to TRBJ2-5; there is no DNA to check the TCRdb D call of TRBD2. CDR1 and CDR2 (germline): MGHDK, SYGVNS. The CDR3 runs to 13 residues. The CDR3 reads CASTPAGGETQYF.